The present entry profiles one T cell receptor beta chain with its context. CDR1 is SGHVT and CDR2 is SQSDAQ in the germline V gene. Trimming removed 3 bases at V and 3 bases at J, with 8 bases between. CDR3 length: 13 amino acids. The method was immunoSEQ multiplex PCR; TCRdb's version includes in-frame clones alone and lacks a portion of them. The data hold approximately 260,000 clones, with roughly 86% observed a single time. This entry comes from a study of blood T cell repertoires in COVID-19. About the study: T cells, B-cell-depleted T cells, or PBMCs provided the cDNA or gDNA that served as material.

The gene calls are TRBV7-4 and TRBJ2-5; D is perhaps TRBD1 (6 bases). This TCR derives from an older woman who had recovered from COVID-19. Sequences were obtained from PBMCs or T cells enriched from blood (not recorded which). The CDR3 loop is CASSFQGKETQYF. For the CDR3, the DNA is TGTGCCAGCAGCTTTCAGGGGAAAGAGACCCAGTACTTC.